The sequence of this T cell receptor beta chain was determined in a study of blood T cell repertoires in COVID-19. Across the study: PBMCs, B-cell-depleted T cells, or T cells were the source of the cDNA or gDNA that made up the material.

The CDR3 spans 15 residues. V lost 6 bases, J lost 2 bases, and 4 bases stayed unmatched. Germline CDR1 is MDHEN and CDR2 is SYDVKM. Some clones are missing from TCRdb's copy, which holds only in-frame ones; the method was immunoSEQ multiplex PCR. The top ten hold approximately 20% of the sample, which has tens of thousands of clones, roughly 89% seen once. This receptor was obtained from an elderly woman with acute or convalescent COVID-19. This chain joins TRBV28 and TRBJ2-2, with 9 bases fitting TRBD2. The source material was peripheral blood. The CDR3: CASSLAGANTGELFF. CDR3 nucleotides: TGTGCCAGCAGCTTAGCGGGAGCTAACACCGGGGAGCTGTTTTTT.